This is a list of T cell receptor beta chains from one sample in a study of sequential checkpoint blockade in melanoma. Repertoires were generated with immunoSEQ multiplex PCR, while TCRdb's copy carries only in-frame clones and drops some. The profile shows about 32,000 clones, approximately 77% of them singletons. This specimen was CD8+ T cells sorted from blood (inferred from file names), taken from a patient given nivolumab and ipilimumab in sequence. The receptors stem from a human donor with melanoma. CDR3s include the opening cysteine and the closing phenylalanine or tryptophan. The order of the fields is V gene, J gene, CDR3 protein.

V: TRBV7-9; J: TRBJ1-4; CDR3: CASRGSRGEKLFF
V: TRBV2; J: TRBJ2-1; CDR3: CASSVGTPFSSYNEQFF
V: TRBV27; J: TRBJ1-4; CDR3: CASRTGGGTNEKLFF
V: TRBV7-9; J: TRBJ2-1; CDR3: CASSPAPGERSYNEQFF
V: TRBV9; J: TRBJ2-2; CDR3: CASSVVGRNTGELFF
V: TRBV7-9; J: TRBJ2-5; CDR3: CASSLAPAGGPKKETQYF
V: TRBV29-1; J: TRBJ1-2; CDR3: CSVTVPPDLRYTF
V: TRBV6-5; J: TRBJ1-4; CDR3: CASSYGGILFF
V: TRBV19; J: -; CDR3: CASSISAGGNEQYF
V: TRBV18; J: -; CDR3: CASSPAYEQYF
V: TRBV19; J: TRBJ1-3; CDR3: CASSDGGTKGDTIYF
V: TRBV9; J: TRBJ2-7; CDR3: CASSVVADSYEQYF
V: TRBV29-1; J: TRBJ1-2; CDR3: CSVRDTYGYTF
V: TRBV27; J: TRBJ2-3; CDR3: CASSLERSTDTQYF
V: TRBV5-6; J: TRBJ2-3; CDR3: CASSLGADTQYF
V: TRBV5-5; J: TRBJ2-7; CDR3: CASSFASSYEQYF
V: TRBV30; J: TRBJ1-2; CDR3: CAATGGRGYTF
V: TRBV7-8; J: TRBJ2-7; CDR3: CASSPQSYEQYF
V: TRBV4-1; J: TRBJ2-5; CDR3: CASSQGADPREQYF
V: TRBV6-5; J: TRBJ1-5; CDR3: CASSYDINQPQHF
V: TRBV5-1; J: TRBJ2-3; CDR3: CASSLAGTAADTQYF
V: TRBV7-9; J: TRBJ2-5; CDR3: CASSFPPGGRMRETQYF
V: TRBV2; J: TRBJ2-7; CDR3: CASSGAGRDEQYF
V: TRBV6-6; J: TRBJ2-7; CDR3: CAGGHRYEQYF
V: TRBV5-1; J: TRBJ2-7; CDR3: CASRSSTGTGMFDEQYF
V: TRBV9; J: TRBJ1-1; CDR3: CASSHEETEAFF
V: TRBV9; J: TRBJ2-1; CDR3: CASSDHLWSGYSYNEQFF
V: TRBV7-8; J: TRBJ2-2; CDR3: CASSYRQVSASTGELFF
V: TRBV5-6; J: TRBJ2-1; CDR3: CASQNSGVEQFF
V: TRBV9; J: TRBJ2-1; CDR3: CASSVGLAEYNEQFF
V: TRBV14; J: TRBJ1-5; CDR3: CASSQDNYPATNQPQHF
V: TRBV30; J: TRBJ2-7; CDR3: CAWGDRGLYEQYF
V: TRBV10-1; J: TRBJ1-6; CDR3: CASSEDSNSPLHF
V: TRBV4-2; J: TRBJ2-7; CDR3: CASSQPELAGRKKQYF
V: TRBV5-4; J: TRBJ2-1; CDR3: CASSLALAGGLYNEQFF
V: TRBV9; J: TRBJ2-5; CDR3: CASSANVAGQETQYF
V: TRBV10-3; J: TRBJ1-1; CDR3: CAISYRETIIKVNTEAFF
V: TRBV11-2; J: TRBJ2-7; CDR3: CASRRQGPHEQYF
V: TRBV5-1; J: TRBJ1-2; CDR3: CASSPGQGDGYTF
V: TRBV5-1; J: TRBJ2-7; CDR3: CASSPGTYEQYF
V: TRBV6-1; J: TRBJ1-3; CDR3: CASGQNSGNTIYF
V: TRBV28; J: TRBJ2-1; CDR3: CASSHRDYLYNEQFF
V: TRBV5-4; J: TRBJ1-1; CDR3: CASSLSGLNTEAFF
V: TRBV7-9; J: TRBJ2-7; CDR3: CASSHTAGLAVSYEQYF
V: TRBV30; J: TRBJ2-6; CDR3: CARKKSRPQGASGANVLTF
V: TRBV5-6; J: TRBJ2-3; CDR3: CASSFYGGGADTQYF
V: TRBV19; J: TRBJ2-7; CDR3: CASSTTPSYEQYF
V: TRBV5-1; J: TRBJ1-1; CDR3: CASSLTGALEAFF
V: TRBV7-9; J: TRBJ2-1; CDR3: CATNSGRHSGRNHNEQFF
V: TRBV9; J: TRBJ2-1; CDR3: CASSVGTVYPYNEQFF
V: TRBV7-9; J: TRBJ2-6; CDR3: CASSPPAGFSGANVLTF
V: TRBV7-4; J: TRBJ2-2; CDR3: CASSLVAGGTGELFF
V: TRBV28; J: TRBJ1-2; CDR3: CASSEDRFDGYTF
V: TRBV10-2; J: TRBJ2-1; CDR3: CASSGEVASYNEQFF
V: TRBV5-8; J: TRBJ1-1; CDR3: CASSFLWEEAFF
V: TRBV9; J: TRBJ1-2; CDR3: CASSVEGLNYGYTF
V: TRBV5-1; J: TRBJ2-1; CDR3: CASSLVGGSYNEQFF
V: TRBV28; J: TRBJ2-7; CDR3: CASSPQPYEQYF